What follows are 19 T cell receptor beta chains derived from one specimen sequenced in a study of blood T cell repertoires in COVID-19. TCRdb's table, derived via immunoSEQ multiplex PCR, lists solely in-frame clones and lacks some. The sample has roughly 99,000 clones; approximately 80% are singletons. Sequenced material: peripheral blood. The receptors originated from a man aged 65-85 years with acute or convalescent COVID-19.

V gene TRBV3-1 (or the pseudogene TRBV3-2) combines with J gene TRBJ1-1; 8 bases are a match to TRBD1. Trimming cost V 4 bases and J 1 base; bases outside gene matches: 5. CDR1 is LGHDT and CDR2 is YNNKEL in the germline V gene (reference sequence). The CDR3 spans 15 residues. The DNA of the CDR3 is TGTGCCAGCAGCCCCCAGACAGGGGCGAACACTGAAGCTTTCTTT. As protein: CASSPQTGANTEAFF.

The rearrangement joins TRBV5-4 to TRBJ1-1, with D possibly TRBD1 on 5 matching bases. The germline V gene has CDR1 SGHNT and CDR2 YYREEE (reference sequence). This CDR3 comprises 16 residues. The V and J ends lost 4 bases and 0 bases respectively, with 16 bases between them. The CDR3 is CASSPETVFMNTEAFF. In DNA form, the CDR3 reads TGTGCCAGCAGCCCGGAGACAGTGTTCATGAACACTGAAGCTTTCTTT.

This chain links TRBV6-2 or TRBV6-3 with TRBJ1-2; a weak D match, TRBD1 (5 bases). The CDR3 sequence is 16 residues long. The V and J ends lost 0 bases and 6 bases respectively, with 17 bases between them. Germline CDR1 is MNHEY and CDR2 is SVGEGT. The CDR3 sequence is CASSYSRIKGRNGYTF. The CDR3 region has the DNA TGTGCCAGCAGTTACTCGAGAATCAAGGGGCGGAATGGCTACACCTTC.

The CDR3 spells CASRLQVNTEAFF. The CDR3 region has the DNA TGCGCCAGCAGATTACAGGTGAACACTGAAGCTTTCTTT. This chain links TRBV5-1 with TRBJ1-1; TRBD1 might be the D (5 bases). The CDR3 totals 13 residues. The ends were cut back, 5 bases at V and 0 bases at J, with 8 bases in the middle. Germline CDR1 reads SGHRS; CDR2 reads YFSETQ.

The chain's CDR3 is CASSPDSVSYEQYF. The CDR3 region has the DNA TGCGCCAGCAGCCCGGACAGTGTCTCCTACGAGCAGTACTTC. This rearrangement joins TRBV5-1 to TRBJ2-7; the D gene is possibly TRBD1 (6 bases). In germline, CDR1 is SGHRS, CDR2 YFSETQ. The V gene lost 4 bases and the J gene lost 0 bases, with 11 bases spanning the gap. This CDR3 spans 14 amino acids. Supplemented by reference TRBV5-1 and TRBJ2-7, the full variable domain reads KAGVTQTPRYLIKTRGQQVTLSCSPISGHRSVSWYQQTPGQGLQFLFEYFSETQRNKGNFPGRFSGRQFSNSRSEMNVSTLELGDSALYLCASSPDSVSYEQYFGPGTRLTVT.

This chain connects TRBV5-6 to TRBJ1-4, with TRBD1 matching 8 bases. The V and J ends lost 3 bases and 2 bases, in that order; junction bases with no gene match: 0. The CDR3 contains 14 residues. Germline-derived CDR1 and CDR2 are SGHDT and YYEEEE. CDR3: CASSWTGTNEKLFF. In DNA form, the CDR3 reads TGTGCCAGCAGCTGGACAGGGACTAATGAAAAACTGTTTTTT.

This chain uses TRBV19 with TRBJ1-3; weak D call: TRBD1 (5 bases). The germline gives CDR1 LNHDA, CDR2 SQIVND (reference sequence). V dropped 1 base and J dropped 0 bases, with 7 bases sitting between them. The CDR3 runs to 15 residues. The CDR3 region has the DNA TGTGCCAGTAGTATAGGGGGCAACTCTGGAAACACCATATATTTT. Translated: CASSIGGNSGNTIYF.

This clone appeared a single time. This chain uses TRBV9 with TRBJ1-6; perhaps TRBD1 as D (6 bases). The length of the CDR3 is 18 residues. Germline CDR1 and CDR2: SGDLS and YYNGEE. Deletions cut 4 bases from V and 0 bases from J, with 17 bases between. The CDR3 reads CASSSSLGASSYNSPLHF. As DNA, the CDR3 is TGTGCCAGCAGCTCCTCTTTGGGGGCGAGCTCCTATAATTCACCCCTCCACTTT.

This sequence joins TRBV11-2 and TRBJ2-1, with D possibly TRBD2 on 7 matching bases. The germline gives CDR1 SGHAT, CDR2 FQNNGV. The CDR3 spans 17 residues. The V end lost 1 base, the J end lost 2 bases, and 15 bases lay between the germline ends. The CDR3 sequence: CASSLGTLGGAYNEQFF. CDR3 bases: TGTGCCAGCAGCTTAGGTACCTTAGGGGGGGCCTACAATGAGCAGTTCTTC.

The chain recombines TRBV7-3 with TRBJ1-1; D might be TRBD1 (5 bases). Germline lookup yields CDR1 SGHTA and CDR2 FQGTGA. The CDR3 has 15 residues. Trimming removed 2 bases from V and 1 base from J, with 11 bases in between. DNA for the CDR3: TGTGCCAGCAGCTTAGTCGGGGGAGGGAACACTGAAGCTTTCTTT. It codes for CASSLVGGGNTEAFF. Full variable domain (remainder filled in from reference TRBV7-3 and TRBJ1-1): GAGVSQTPSNKVTEKGKYVELRCDPISGHTALYWYRQSLGQGPEFLIYFQGTGAADDSGLPNDRFFAVRPEGSVSTLKIQRTERGDSAVYLCASSLVGGGNTEAFFGQGTRLTVV.

The V call is TRBV6-5, the J call TRBJ1-2; TRBD1 agrees at 11 bases. The CDR3 is 16 amino acids. The V gene end was trimmed by 2 bases and the J gene end by 8 bases; junction bases not matched to a gene: 10. CDR1 MNHEY and CDR2 SVGAGI come from the germline V gene. The CDR3 is CASSYGTGGIWQGYTF. DNA for the CDR3: TGTGCCAGCAGTTACGGGACAGGGGGGATTTGGCAAGGCTACACCTTC.

V and J are TRBV7-6 and TRBJ2-1; D is perhaps TRBD2 (6 bases). In germline, CDR1 is SGHVS, CDR2 FNYEAQ. The germline V and J ends were trimmed by 8 bases and 2 bases, with 19 bases remaining between them. The CDR3 consists of 16 residues. The CDR3 here is CASGPLASAAYNEQFF. CDR3 nucleotide sequence: TGTGCCAGCGGTCCCCTGGCTAGCGCGGCCTACAATGAGCAGTTCTTC. The whole variable domain, filled in from reference TRBV7-6 and TRBJ2-1, reads GAGVSQSPRYKVTKRGQDVALRCDPISGHVSLYWYRQALGQGPEFLTYFNYEAQQDKSGLPNDRFSAERPEGSISTLTIQRTEQRDSAMYRCASGPLASAAYNEQFFGPGTRLTVL.

The chain carries TRBV24-1 and TRBJ2-2, with 11 bases aligning to TRBD1. The V gene end was trimmed by 7 bases and the J gene end by 5 bases; junction bases not matched to a gene: 5. The CDR3 covers 15 residues. Germline values: CDR1 KGHDR, CDR2 SFDVKD. CDR3 DNA sequence: TGTGCCACCAGCGCGGGACAGGGGGATACCGGGGAGCTGTTTTTT. Its protein is CATSAGQGDTGELFF.

This clone was counted between two and nine times. The CDR3 DNA reads TGCAGCGCCGGGACAGGGCCCCCCCAGGGGCAGTTCTTC. Protein product: CSAGTGPPQGQFF. The chain is built from TRBV29-1 and TRBJ2-1, with TRBD1 matching 9 bases. CDR1 and CDR2 (germline): SQVTM, ANQGSEA. V lost 7 bases, J lost 12 bases, and 13 bases stayed unmatched. This CDR3 is built from 13 residues.

V gene TRBV9 combines with J gene TRBJ2-2; D gene uncertain. Germline CDR1 reads SGDLS; CDR2 reads YYNGEE. Trimming took off 0 bases at V and 2 bases at J, with 8 bases between the two ends. The CDR3 sequence is 15 residues long. CDR3 in DNA: TGTGCCAGCAGCGTAGAATTACAAAACACCGGGGAGCTGTTTTTT. The encoded protein is CASSVELQNTGELFF.

This chain connects TRBV10-3 to TRBJ1-2; D might be TRBD1 (6 bases). This CDR3 comprises 12 residues. Trimming left V 10 bases short and J 8 bases short, with 17 bases between. Per the germline V gene, CDR1 is ENHRY and CDR2 is SYGVKD. The CDR3 region is CASSGATGGYTF. The CDR3 DNA sequence: TGTGCCAGCTCAGGGGCCACTGGGGGCTACACCTTC.

The chain joins TRBV7-9 to TRBJ2-2; the match to TRBD1 covers 7 bases. V shed 2 bases and J 2 bases; nucleotides not matched to a gene: 5. The length of the CDR3 is 16 residues. In germline, CDR1 is SEHNR, CDR2 FQNEAQ (reference sequence). The CDR3 nucleotides read TGTGCCAGCAGCTTAAGACAGGGAACCAACACCGGGGAGCTGTTTTTT. Amino acids: CASSLRQGTNTGELFF.

The chain couples TRBV19 to TRBJ1-1, with 8 bases matching TRBD1. V shed 5 bases, J shed 0 bases, and the junction held 8 bases outside the gene matches. Germline lookup yields CDR1 LNHDA and CDR2 SQIVND (reference sequence). CDR3 length: 16 residues. The CDR3 DNA sequence: TGTGCCAGTAGTTTCGCAGGGGGCGCGTTGAACACTGAAGCTTTCTTT. This sequence encodes CASSFAGGALNTEAFF.

The chain is built from TRBV5-5 and TRBJ2-5; D is possibly TRBD1 (5 bases). There are 15 residues in the CDR3. The germline CDR1 and CDR2 sequences are SGHKS and YYEKEE (reference sequence). V was trimmed by 0 bases and J by 5 bases, leaving 14 bases between them. CDR3 nucleotide sequence: TGTGCCAGCAGCTTGGGGCAGGGTGTCCCGGAGACCCAGTACTTC. It codes for CASSLGQGVPETQYF. The complete variable domain, with remaining parts taken from reference TRBV5-5 and TRBJ2-5, reads DAGVTQSPTHLIKTRGQQVTLRCSPISGHKSVSWYQQVLGQGPQFIFQYYEKEERGRGNFPDRFSARQFPNYSSELNVNALLLGDSALYLCASSLGQGVPETQYFGPGTRLLVL.